The rows below give T cell receptor beta chains drawn from one sample of a study of breast tumors, draining lymph nodes, adjacent tissues. MiXCR was run by TCRdb on the multiplex PCR reads, yielding one entry per CDR3 protein. The data show about 230,000 distinct CDR3 sequences, about 30% seen once. Sequenced input: axillary lymph node tissue. These receptors originate from a female donor with breast cancer. Some clones in this sample may be carry-over from other donors' samples. The CDR3 runs from the conserved cysteine through the conserved F or W. A D gene is named only where the DNA matches it firmly. Some rows mark clone size as missing; the rest say once, few, many or name a class of expanded clone.

TRBJ2-1 | TRBV14 | . | many | TGTGCCAGCAGCCTAACCTGGAGGGTTAGGAATGAGCAGTTCTTC | CASSLTWRVRNEQFF
TRBJ2-4 | TRBV2 | . | many | TGTGCCAGCAAGGAGGGAGGAGGGAACATTCAGTACTTC | CASKEGGGNIQYF
TRBJ2-1 | TRBV20-1 | TRBD2 | . | TGCAGTGCTAGTTTTCCCAGCGGGAGTGCGTTCTTC | CSASFPSGSAFF
TRBJ2-5 | TRBV4-2 | . | many | TGTGCCAGCAGCCGCAAGGAGGGCGCAGAGACCCAGTACTTC | CASSRKEGAETQYF
TRBJ2-7 | TRBV20-1 | . | few | TGCAGTGCTAGAGGTATGGGGGCAACTACCGGGAGTATCATCCGTGAGCAGTACTTC | CSARGMGATTGSIIREQYF
TRBJ2-3 | TRBV12-5 | . | . | TGTGCTAGTGGTTTAATGAGCACAGATACGCAGTATTTT | CASGLMSTDTQYF
TRBJ2-7 | TRBV7-2 | . | many | TGTGCCAGCAGCTTCGAACCCTCCTACGAGCAGTACTTC | CASSFEPSYEQYF
TRBJ1-6 | TRBV19 | . | many | TGTGCCAGTAGTATTGACCGCACCGGGAGCTCACCCCTCCACTTT | CASSIDRTGSSPLHF
TRBJ2-3 | TRBV7-3 | TRBD2 | many | TGTGCCAGCAGTACTAGCGGGCTGACAGATACGCAGTATTTT | CASSTSGLTDTQYF
TRBJ2-5 | TRBV20-1 | TRBD2 | many | TGCAGTCTTCAACCGGGAGGAGAGACCCAGTACTTC | CSLQPGGETQYF
TRBJ1-4 | TRBV10-3 | . | . | TGTGCCATCAGTGAAACAACTAATGAGAGACTGTTTTTT | CAISETTNERLFF
TRBJ1-3 | TRBV9 | . | once | TGTGCCAGCAGCGGAATTAGCGGGGGGAGCACCATATATTTT | CASSGISGGSTIYF
TRBJ1-4 | TRBV11-3 | TRBD1 | . | TGTGCCAGCAGCCCCACGACAGGGGGGACCTTTTGTGAAAAACTGTTTTTT | CASSPTTGGTFCEKLFF
TRBJ1-2 | TRBV4-1 | . | many | TGCGCCAGCAGCCAGACCCCGGGACCTCAAGTCTATGGCTACACCTTC | CASSQTPGPQVYGYTF
TRBJ2-3 | TRBV5-1 | TRBD2 | many | TGCGCCAGCACGCTAGCGGTTAGCACAGATACGCAGTATTTT | CASTLAVSTDTQYF
TRBJ2-1 | TRBV6-1 | TRBD2 | many | TGTGCCAGCAGTGAAAATGTGGGACTAGCGGGATACAATGAGCAGTTCTTC | CASSENVGLAGYNEQFF
TRBJ2-1 | TRBV5-8 | TRBD2 | few | TGTGCCAACAGCCTAGCGGGAGGGCCTGGGAGTGAGCAGTTCTTC | CANSLAGGPGSEQFF
TRBJ2-1 | TRBV7-3 | . | many | TGTGCCAGCAGCTTAGGACTTACGACCTACAATGAGCAGTTCTTC | CASSLGLTTYNEQFF
TRBJ2-1 | TRBV19 | TRBD2 | many | TGTGCCAGTAGGGCGCCTAGCGGGTACAATGAGCAGTTCTTC | CASRAPSGYNEQFF
TRBJ2-6 | TRBV6-2/TRBV6-3 | TRBD1 | many | TGTGCCAGCAGCCAACTGACAGGGTTTGGGGCCAACGTCCTGACTTTC | CASSQLTGFGANVLTF
TRBJ1-2 | TRBV27 | . | many | TGTGCCAGCAGTTTATCTGCGGCAGGGAGCTATGGCTACACCTTC | CASSLSAAGSYGYTF
TRBJ2-3 | TRBV15 | . | many | TGTGCCACCAGCAGAGGAACGGGGACTGCCCCCACAGATACGCAGTATTTT | CATSRGTGTAPTDTQYF
TRBJ2-7 | TRBV11-2 | . | many | TGTGCCAGCAGCTTAGCGGGGACGGGAGTAGTTTACGAGCAGTACTTC | CASSLAGTGVVYEQYF
TRBJ2-3 | TRBV4-1 | . | many | TGCGCCAGCAGCCAAGGTAGCACAGATACGCAGTATTTT | CASSQGSTDTQYF
TRBJ2-1 | TRBV7-3 | TRBD2 | . | TGTGCCAGCAGCTTAAAGGCGGGAGGGGGGAGGAATGAGCAGTTCTTC | CASSLKAGGGRNEQFF
TRBJ2-3 | TRBV20-1 | TRBD2 | . | TGCAGTGCTGGGGAAGGGGCTAGCGGGAGGGCGGATACGCAGTATTTT | CSAGEGASGRADTQYF
TRBJ2-2 | TRBV20-1 | . | . | TGCAGTGCCATACAGGGCTGTGCGAACACCGGGGAGCTGTTTTTT | CSAIQGCANTGELFF
TRBJ2-1 | TRBV12-3/TRBV12-4 | TRBD2 | . | TGTGCCAGCAGTCTAGGGGGACTAGCGGGAGCCTACAATGAGCAGTTCTTC | CASSLGGLAGAYNEQFF
TRBJ2-2 | TRBV6-4 | . | . | TGTGCCAGCCCGGACTTCCCGCACACCGGGGAGCTGTTTTTT | CASPDFPHTGELFF
TRBJ2-2 | TRBV11-3 | . | many | TGTGCCAGCAGCTTACAGGGGACTATGACCACCGGGGAGCTGTTTTTT | CASSLQGTMTTGELFF
TRBJ1-6 | TRBV3-1 | . | . | TGTGCCAGCAGCCGTTCTGGAAACACCGGCAGGGGATTTAATTCACCCCTCCACTTT | CASSRSGNTGRGFNSPLHF
TRBJ1-2 | TRBV6-5 | . | . | TGTGCCAGCAGTTATAAGGGGGGCTTCAACTATGGCTACACCTTC | CASSYKGGFNYGYTF